These 32 T cell receptor beta chains came from one sample sequenced in a study of blood T cell repertoires in COVID-19. TCRdb's table, derived via immunoSEQ multiplex PCR, lists solely in-frame clones and lacks some. The sample holds 350,000 to 400,000 clones, roughly 91% seen once. The specimen was PBMCs or T cells enriched from blood (not recorded which). These receptors were obtained from a woman between 18 and 30 years old who had recovered from COVID-19.

The rearrangement uses TRBV5-1 and TRBJ1-3; D uncertain. Germline V gene lookup returns CDR1 SGHRS and CDR2 YFSETQ. V gave up 4 bases and J gave up 0 bases, with 8 bases separating them. CDR3 size: 14 residues. The CDR3 protein is CASSPVRSGNTIYF. The CDR3 bases are TGCGCCAGCAGCCCCGTCCGCTCTGGAAACACCATATATTTT.

CDR3 coding DNA: TGTGCCGGGATGGGGGAGGGTCGAGAAAGCACCGGGGAGCTGTTTTTT. It translates to CAGMGEGRESTGELFF. This chain uses TRBV10-3 with TRBJ2-2, with 7 bases aligning to TRBD2. Germline values: CDR1 ENHRY, CDR2 SYGVKD. V was clipped by 11 bases and J by 4 bases; unmatched bases: 16. This CDR3 region has 16 residues.

V usage is TRBV28 and J usage is TRBJ1-5, with D perhaps matching TRBD1 (6 bases). CDR1 is MDHEN and CDR2 is SYDVKM in the germline V gene. The V end lost 7 bases, the J end lost 3 bases, and 16 bases lay between the germline ends. CDR3 length: 15 residues. The CDR3 spells CASNRAGVDNQPQHF. The CDR3 DNA follows: TGTGCCAGCAATAGGGCAGGGGTCGACAATCAGCCCCAGCATTTT.

J is TRBJ1-5 and V is TRBV27, with D uncertain. Germline assignment: CDR1 MNHEY and CDR2 SMNVEV (reference sequence). The CDR3 is 14 amino acids. The V gene lost 0 bases and the J gene lost 5 bases, with 8 bases spanning the gap. Here the CDR3 DNA reads TGTGCCAGCAGTTTATCCTCAGGATATCAGCCCCAGCATTTT. As protein: CASSLSSGYQPQHF.

With respect to this clone: The sample holds other DNA sequences that translate to the same CDR3. Here the CDR3 reads CASSPTGYEQYF. In DNA form, the CDR3 reads TGTGCCAGCAGCCCGACAGGGTATGAGCAGTACTTC. The chain carries TRBV5-4 and TRBJ2-7; 7 bases are a match to TRBD1. The CDR3 is 12 amino acids. CDR1 is SGHNT and CDR2 is YYREEE in the germline V gene (reference sequence). After removal of 4 bases from V and 7 bases from J, the junction contained 5 bases not matched to a gene.

The chain joins TRBV21-1 to TRBJ1-6. TRBV21-1 is annotated as a pseudogene. The CDR3 consists of 16 residues. CDR3 coding DNA: TGTGCCAGCAGCAAAGTTAGAGGGTCCTATAATTCACCCCTCCACTTT. Translating gives CASSKVRGSYNSPLHF.

The rearrangement joins TRBV6-5 to TRBJ1-4; 7 nucleotides agree with TRBD1. With V trimmed by 6 bases and J by 11 bases, 3 bases remained unmatched. Germline V CDR1 and CDR2: MNHEY, SVGAGI. The CDR3 sequence is 11 residues long. The DNA for the CDR3 is TGTGCCAGCAGGGAGGGACAGAAACTGTTTTTT. This encodes CASREGQKLFF.

The genes are TRBV4-1 and TRBJ1-5; 7 positions agree with TRBD1. CDR3 size: 14 residues. Germline trimming cut 1 base from V and 12 bases from J; bases unmatched to any gene: 9. CDR1 is MGHRA, CDR2 YSYEKL, per germline. This CDR3 reads CASSQGTGGGGQHF. DNA of the CDR3: TGCGCCAGCAGCCAAGGGACAGGCGGGGGGGGCCAGCATTTT.

The rearrangement joins TRBV6-1 to TRBJ2-7; tentative D call: TRBD1 (5 bases). V lost 2 bases, J lost 6 bases, and 20 bases lay in between. Germline CDR1 is MNHNS and CDR2 is SASEGT. This CDR3 is 16 amino acids long. CDR3 DNA: TGTGCCAGCAGTGAATTGGGTAGGGGTTATCGAGTCGAGCAGTACTTC. Its translation: CASSELGRGYRVEQYF.

The V and J genes are TRBV6-5 and TRBJ1-2; 8 bases are shared with TRBD1. J was trimmed by 3 bases and V by 6 bases; bases with no gene match: 6. Germline values: CDR1 MNHEY, CDR2 SVGAGI. CDR3 length: 14 amino acids. CDR3: CASSRLTGDYGYTF. CDR3 nucleotide sequence: TGTGCCAGCAGCCGCCTGACAGGGGACTATGGCTACACCTTC.

The CDR3 DNA is TGTGCCAGCAGGCGGACAGACCATTCACCCCTCCACTTT. It encodes CASRRTDHSPLHF. The rearrangement links TRBV12-3 or TRBV12-4 to TRBJ1-6, with D maybe TRBD1 (6 bases). Trimming left V 6 bases short and J 8 bases short, with 11 bases between. The CDR3 covers 13 residues.

The gene calls are TRBV13 and TRBJ2-7, with unresolved D. This CDR3 is 12 amino acids long. Germline V gene data show CDR1 as PRHDT and CDR2 as FYEKMQ (reference sequence). Trimming pared 5 bases from V and 3 bases from J, leaving 8 bases between. CDR3 in amino acids: CASSTQNYEQYF. CDR3 coding DNA: TGTGCCAGCAGCACCCAGAACTACGAGCAGTACTTC.

This sequence joins TRBV5-6 and TRBJ2-1, with 9 bases lining up with TRBD1. CDR1 is SGHDT and CDR2 is YYEEEE in the germline V gene. This CDR3 spans 15 amino acids. J gave up 15 bases and V 3 bases, and 16 bases lay outside the gene matches. CDR3 sequence reads: CASSYRGTGSVTPFF. The CDR3 coding sequence is TGTGCCAGCAGCTATCGCGGGACAGGGTCTGTGACGCCGTTCTTC. The full variable domain, in which reference TRBV5-6 and TRBJ2-1 provide the parts outside the CDR3, is DAGVTQSPTHLIKTRGQQVTLRCSPKSGHDTVSWYQQALGQGPQFIFQYYEEEERQRGNFPDRFSGHQFPNYSSELNVNALLLGDSALYLCASSYRGTGSVTPFFGPGTRLTVL.

The chain recombines TRBV7-3 with TRBJ2-3; 8 bases are a match to TRBD1. Trimming cost V 4 bases and J 3 bases; bases outside gene matches: 9. The CDR3 extends over 16 amino acids. Germline V gives CDR1 SGHTA, CDR2 FQGTGA. CDR3 in DNA: TGTGCCAGCAGCTCCTCCTCAGGGGGCGGGACAGATACGCAGTATTTT. Its translation: CASSSSSGGGTDTQYF.

V and J are TRBV19 and TRBJ1-2; a possible D gene is TRBD1 (5 bases). CDR1 LNHDA and CDR2 SQIVND come from the germline V gene (reference sequence). There are 13 residues in the CDR3. Trimming removed 6 bases at V and 5 bases at J, with 13 bases between. CDR3 sequence reads: CASSPTGGYGYTF. CDR3 sequence (DNA): TGTGCCAGTAGCCCTACGGGGGGGTATGGCTACACCTTC.

This clone was seen only a few times. The chain links TRBV2 to TRBJ1-5, with D perhaps TRBD1 (6 bases). Trimming removed 6 bases from V and 2 bases from J, with 11 bases in between. Looked up from germline, CDR1 is SNHLY and CDR2 is FYNNEI. The CDR3 has 14 residues. The CDR3 coding sequence is TGTGCCAGCAGGAAACAGGGAGGCAATCAGCCCCAGCATTTT. Amino acids: CASRKQGGNQPQHF.

The CDR3 DNA reads TGTGCCAGCAGCCAAGGGGCAGGAGGGATCCATTATGGCTACACCTTC. Translating gives CASSQGAGGIHYGYTF. The chain uses TRBV7-9 and TRBJ1-2, with a possible D match to TRBD1 (5 bases). Trimming took off 5 bases at V and 5 bases at J, with 21 bases between the two ends. Per the germline V gene, CDR1 is SEHNR and CDR2 is FQNEAQ (reference sequence). The CDR3 extends over 16 amino acids.

This clone was observed once. V is TRBV4-1 and J is TRBJ1-4; D ambiguous. V was shortened by 4 bases and J by 13 bases, with 28 bases between the two germline ends. This CDR3 has 17 amino acids. The V gene's germline CDR1 is MGHRA and CDR2 YSYEKL. The chain's CDR3 is CASSPPPVQRSEMGLFF. The CDR3 DNA follows: TGCGCCAGCAGCCCACCCCCCGTTCAGAGGTCTGAAATGGGACTGTTTTTT.

V and J are TRBV2 and TRBJ1-1, with D perhaps TRBD1 (5 bases). The CDR3 runs to 18 residues. In germline, CDR1 is SNHLY, CDR2 FYNNEI. The V gene lost 5 bases and the J gene lost 3 bases, with 25 bases spanning the gap. This CDR3 reads CASSWDGLTYSLDTEAFF. CDR3 nucleotide sequence: TGTGCCAGCAGTTGGGACGGACTAACCTACTCCCTGGACACTGAAGCTTTCTTT.

This clone was recorded a few times. The V gene is TRBV7-2, the J gene TRBJ2-7; 8 bases map to TRBD1. Trimming took 1 base from V and 4 from J; bases not matched to a gene: 3. This CDR3 spans 14 amino acids. The germline CDR1 and CDR2 sequences are SGHTA and FQGNSA. The CDR3 protein is CASSLGQGAYEQYF. The CDR3 coding sequence is TGTGCCAGCAGCTTAGGGCAGGGGGCTTACGAGCAGTACTTC.

The gene calls are TRBV20-1 and TRBJ2-1; D gene ambiguous. V was shortened by 3 bases and J by 9 bases, with 6 bases between the two germline ends. The CDR3 is 10 amino acids. Looked up from germline, CDR1 is DFQATT and CDR2 is SNEGSKA (reference sequence). Written as DNA, the CDR3 is TGCAGTGCTAGCCTCGGTGAGCAGTTCTTC. Residues: CSASLGEQFF.

V usage is TRBV6-2 or TRBV6-3 and J usage is TRBJ2-5; 16 nucleotides agree with TRBD2. The CDR3 spans 17 residues. Per the germline V gene, CDR1 is MNHEY and CDR2 is SVGEGT. With V trimmed by 5 bases and J by 5 bases, 8 bases remained unmatched. CDR3 sequence: CASSTGLAGGPGETQYF. The DNA of the CDR3 is TGTGCCAGCAGTACGGGACTAGCGGGGGGGCCAGGCGAGACCCAGTACTTC.

The chain links TRBV5-1 to TRBJ1-1, with 7 bases aligning to TRBD1. J gave up 0 bases and V 4 bases, and 9 bases lay outside the gene matches. This CDR3 has 16 residues. CDR1 and CDR2 from the germline V gene are SGHRS and YFSETQ. CDR3 nucleotide sequence: TGCGCCAGCAGCCCGGGACAGCCCGCTATGAACACTGAAGCTTTCTTT. Its translation is CASSPGQPAMNTEAFF.

The chain employs TRBV18 and TRBJ1-1; tentatively, D is TRBD1 (5 bases). The CDR3 sequence is 13 residues long. From germline, CDR1 is KGHSH and CDR2 LQKENI. V lost 4 bases, J lost 1 base, and 7 bases lay in between. CDR3 residues: CASSQGQNTEAFF. CDR3 bases: TGTGCCAGCTCACAAGGACAGAACACTGAAGCTTTCTTT.

The CDR3 is CASSLAPGSRQPQHF. CDR3 DNA sequence: TGTGCCAGCAGCTTAGCGCCGGGTTCGCGACAGCCCCAGCATTTT. The rearrangement joins TRBV7-2 to TRBJ1-5; no clear D gene. This CDR3 comprises 15 residues. CDR1 is SGHTA and CDR2 is FQGNSA in the germline V gene. Deletions cut 0 bases from V and 7 bases from J, with 13 bases between.

This chain uses TRBV10-3 with TRBJ1-1; 7 bases map to TRBD1. V was clipped by 6 bases and J by 2 bases; unmatched bases: 6. The CDR3 consists of 14 residues. Germline CDR1 is ENHRY and CDR2 is SYGVKD. CDR3 region: CAISTGTDNTEAFF. CDR3 DNA: TGTGCCATCAGCACCGGGACAGATAACACTGAAGCTTTCTTT.

The J gene is TRBJ2-1, the V gene TRBV10-1, with 9 bases lining up with TRBD2. The CDR3 contains 15 residues. Germline values: CDR1 WNHNN, CDR2 SYGVQD (reference sequence). V was clipped by 2 bases and J by 10 bases; unmatched bases: 9. CDR3 sequence reads: CASSEARGGMGEQFF. Written as DNA, the CDR3 is TGCGCCAGCAGTGAGGCGCGGGGGGGGATGGGGGAGCAGTTCTTC.

The rearrangement uses TRBV5-6 and TRBJ1-4, with 9 bases matching TRBD1. J was trimmed by 3 bases and V by 5 bases; bases with no gene match: 5. CDR3 length equals 15 residues. Germline V gene data show CDR1 as SGHDT and CDR2 as YYEEEE. In DNA form, the CDR3 reads TGTGCCAGCAGTGGGAACAGGGGGCCTAATGAAAAACTGTTTTTT. Its protein product is CASSGNRGPNEKLFF.

The J gene is TRBJ2-7, the V gene TRBV7-2; 11 bases fit TRBD1. Germline values: CDR1 SGHTA, CDR2 FQGNSA. The CDR3 length is 16 residues. V trimming: 4 bases; J trimming: 0 bases; junction bases outside the gene matches: 5. CDR3 protein: CASSWTGGLSSYEQYF. CDR3 in DNA: TGTGCCAGCAGCTGGACAGGGGGCTTAAGCTCCTACGAGCAGTACTTC.

This clone was detected only a few times. The chain uses TRBV28 and TRBJ1-4, with D possibly matching TRBD1 (5 bases). The ends were cut back, 5 bases at V and 1 base at J, with 14 bases in the middle. The CDR3 extends over 16 amino acids. Per the germline V gene, CDR1 is MDHEN and CDR2 is SYDVKM. The CDR3 region is CASSNRRYITNEKLFF. DNA of the CDR3: TGTGCCAGCAGTAACAGGAGATACATAACTAATGAAAAACTGTTTTTT.

The chain combines TRBV5-6 with TRBJ1-1; TRBD1 might be the D (5 bases). The ends were cut back, 0 bases at V and 5 bases at J, with 11 bases in the middle. Germline CDR1 reads SGHDT; CDR2 reads YYEEEE. This CDR3 has 14 amino acids. The CDR3 here is CASSLVVGQTEAFF. The CDR3 region has the DNA TGTGCCAGCAGCTTGGTAGTGGGGCAGACTGAAGCTTTCTTT. The full variable domain, its missing parts supplied by reference TRBV5-6 and TRBJ1-1, is DAGVTQSPTHLIKTRGQQVTLRCSPKSGHDTVSWYQQALGQGPQFIFQYYEEEERQRGNFPDRFSGHQFPNYSSELNVNALLLGDSALYLCASSLVVGQTEAFFGQGTRLTVV.

Only a few counts were recorded for this clone. The rearrangement uses TRBV4-1 and TRBJ1-2; D possibly corresponds to TRBD1 (5 bases). Trimming shortened V by 1 base and J by 0 bases, and 12 bases separated the two germline ends. CDR3 length equals 16 residues. In germline, CDR1 is MGHRA, CDR2 YSYEKL. The CDR3 spells CASSQGAGGANYGYTF. CDR3 sequence (DNA): TGCGCCAGCAGCCAAGGAGCGGGGGGAGCTAACTATGGCTACACCTTC.